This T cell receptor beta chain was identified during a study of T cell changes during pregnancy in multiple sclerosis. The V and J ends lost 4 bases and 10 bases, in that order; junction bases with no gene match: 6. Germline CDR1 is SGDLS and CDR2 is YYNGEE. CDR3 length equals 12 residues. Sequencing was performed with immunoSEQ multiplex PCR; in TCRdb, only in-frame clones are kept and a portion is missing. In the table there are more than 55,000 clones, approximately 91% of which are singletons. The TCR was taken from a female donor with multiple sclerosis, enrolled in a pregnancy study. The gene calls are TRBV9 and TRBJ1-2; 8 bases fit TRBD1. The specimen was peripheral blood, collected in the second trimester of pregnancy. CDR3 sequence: CASSSYRGDYTF. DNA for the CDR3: TGTGCCAGCAGCTCATACAGGGGGGACTACACCTTC.